Below, 14 T cell receptor beta chains from the same sample are listed, as sequenced in a study of cytomegalovirus exposure and HLA in healthy donors. A multiplex PCR was run with 60 Vbeta primers and 13 Jbeta primers. Profiling relied on immunoSEQ multiplex PCR, and the TCRdb table lists in-frame clones only, not all of them. The table has 130,000 or so clones, around 79% seen once. The material sequenced was PBMCs. The receptor source for this set is a woman between 40 and 55 years old in good health and CMV-seropositive.

The V and J genes are TRBV6-5 and TRBJ2-1; a possible D gene is TRBD2 (7 bases). Germline CDR1 is MNHEY and CDR2 is SVGAGI. The CDR3 spans 15 residues. The V end lost 6 bases, the J end lost 1 base, and 13 bases lay between the germline ends. This CDR3 is CASSRRGGSYNEQFF. The CDR3 DNA sequence: TGTGCCAGCAGCCGGAGGGGGGGGTCCTACAATGAGCAGTTCTTC.

The chain carries TRBV6-6 and TRBJ2-5, with 8 positions matching TRBD1. The CDR3 runs 14 residues. J lost 5 bases, V lost 6 bases, and 8 bases had no gene match. CDR1 is MNHNY and CDR2 is SVGAGI in the germline V gene (reference sequence). Here the CDR3 DNA reads TGTGCCAGCAGGCCTCAGGGGGCAGGGGAGACCCAGTACTTC. Translated, it gives CASRPQGAGETQYF.

This clone was detected a few times. V is TRBV13 and J is TRBJ1-1; D remains unclear. CDR1 and CDR2 from the germline V gene are PRHDT and FYEKMQ (reference sequence). There are 14 residues in the CDR3. V gave up 0 bases and J gave up 7 bases, with 12 bases separating them. CDR3 coding DNA: TGTGCCAGCAGCTTAGGCGCCAGCCAGGTTGAAGCTTTCTTT. Translation: CASSLGASQVEAFF.

The CDR3 coding sequence is TGTGCCAGCAGTGTATTCGACAGGGACTCTGGAAACACCATATATTTT. Encoded protein: CASSVFDRDSGNTIYF. The chain recombines TRBV9 with TRBJ1-3; 7 nucleotides line up with TRBD1. V lost 5 bases to trimming and J lost 0 bases; unmatched junction nucleotides: 8. Germline CDR1 is SGDLS and CDR2 is YYNGEE. The CDR3 contains 16 residues.

The chain joins TRBV19 to TRBJ2-7, with D unclear. CDR1 is LNHDA and CDR2 is SQIVND in the germline V gene (reference sequence). V was trimmed by 3 bases and J by 3 bases, leaving 6 bases between them. There are 12 residues in the CDR3. The CDR3 sequence is CASSICRYEQYF. Here the CDR3 DNA reads TGTGCCAGTAGTATTTGTCGCTACGAGCAGTACTTC.

V gene TRBV18 combines with J gene TRBJ2-7, with 10 bases aligning to TRBD1. The V gene's germline CDR1 is KGHSH and CDR2 LQKENI. J lost 2 bases, V lost 2 bases, and 15 bases had no gene match. This CDR3 comprises 19 residues. The CDR3 DNA follows: TGTGCCAGCTCACCAAGGGCTGTTCTTGGGACAGGGGATACCTACGAGCAGTACTTC. It is translated as CASSPRAVLGTGDTYEQYF.

This chain connects TRBV7-9 to TRBJ1-5, with D possibly TRBD1 on 5 matching bases. V lost 5 bases to trimming and J lost 1 base, with 18 bases between them. The length of the CDR3 is 17 residues. Germline values: CDR1 SEHNR, CDR2 FQNEAQ (reference sequence). The chain's CDR3 is CASSLYPGLQSNQPQHF. CDR3 coding DNA: TGTGCCAGCAGCCTGTACCCGGGACTACAAAGCAATCAGCCCCAGCATTTT.

This clone was observed a handful of times. The chain links TRBV4-3 to TRBJ2-2; D call uncertain. This CDR3 spans 16 amino acids. Germline lookup yields CDR1 LGHNA and CDR2 YSLEER. Trimming left V 2 bases short and J 1 base short, with 11 bases between. The CDR3 bases are TGCGCCAGCAGCCAACTACAGACGTTGAACACCGGGGAGCTGTTTTTT. It is translated as CASSQLQTLNTGELFF.

The chain links TRBV29-1 to TRBJ2-5; 8 bases line up with TRBD1. Trimming removed 7 bases from V and 4 bases from J; junction bases left unmatched: 5. Germline-derived CDR1 and CDR2 are SQVTM and ANQGSEA. This CDR3 region has 12 residues. The CDR3 DNA follows: TGCAGCGCCTTTCAGGGGGCAGAGACCCAGTACTTC. It encodes CSAFQGAETQYF.

The chain combines TRBV9 with TRBJ2-2; the match to TRBD2 covers 15 bases. The CDR3 has 18 amino acids. Germline V gene data show CDR1 as SGDLS and CDR2 as YYNGEE. Germline trimming cut 0 bases from V and 5 bases from J; bases unmatched to any gene: 5. Here the CDR3 DNA reads TGTGCCAGCAGCGTAGGCCTCGGGACTAGCGGGGGGACCGGGGAGCTGTTTTTT. Its translation is CASSVGLGTSGGTGELFF.

The chain uses TRBV7-9 and TRBJ2-1, with a weak D call TRBD2 (5 bases). Trimming removed 4 bases at V and 3 bases at J, with 25 bases between. CDR3 length: 19 amino acids. Germline-derived CDR1 and CDR2 are SEHNR and FQNEAQ (reference sequence). The CDR3 is CASSWPRTGLSPFYNEQFF. The DNA of the CDR3 is TGTGCCAGCAGCTGGCCTAGGACTGGACTTTCCCCCTTCTACAATGAGCAGTTCTTC.

This clone was seen more than once but under ten times. This may be a read error, as it is one base from a much larger clone. The chain recombines TRBV30 with TRBJ2-7, with D perhaps TRBD1 (6 bases). Germline V gene data show CDR1 as GTSNPN and CDR2 as SVGIG (reference sequence). Trimming removed 3 bases from V and 3 bases from J, with 15 bases in between. The CDR3 totals 14 residues. CDR3 residues: CAWRNTGISYEQYF. The CDR3 nucleotides read TGTGCCTGGAGGAACACAGGGATTAGCTACGAGCAGTACTTC.

This clone was detected once. The chain links TRBV18 to TRBJ1-6; the D is unclear. This CDR3 contains 17 residues. Germline V gene lookup returns CDR1 KGHSH and CDR2 LQKENI. Trimming removed 6 bases at V and 7 bases at J, with 22 bases between. CDR3 region: CASSSKGEATPNSPLHF. CDR3 sequence (DNA): TGTGCCAGCTCCTCCAAGGGAGAAGCGACCCCGAATTCACCCCTCCACTTT.

This clone was seen more than once but under ten times. The V and J genes are TRBV4-3 and TRBJ2-1; D ambiguous. V was cut by 1 base and J by 0 bases, with 13 bases left in between. The CDR3 is made up of 17 amino acids. Germline V gene lookup returns CDR1 LGHNA and CDR2 YSLEER. CDR3 region: CASSQGGAASSYNEQFF. CDR3 bases: TGCGCCAGCAGCCAAGGCGGAGCCGCGAGCTCCTACAATGAGCAGTTCTTC.